The 30 T cell receptor beta chains presented below share a single source sample, sequenced in a study of response to subunit inactivated influenza vaccine. MiXCR, run by TCRdb on the RT-PCR reads, gives a single entry per CDR3 protein. The table includes approximately 300,000 distinct CDR3 sequences, roughly 22% detected once. This sample comprised PBMCs from blood, obtained less than 22 months after vaccination. Source of these receptors: a man aged 45 to 70 who received an inactivated influenza vaccine.

This clonotype was found many times. The chain joins TRBV25-1 to TRBJ1-2, with 9 positions matching TRBD1. The CDR3 extends over 12 amino acids. Trimming cost V 8 bases and J 6 bases; bases outside gene matches: 4. From germline, CDR1 is MGHDK and CDR2 SYGVNS. CDR3: CASRDRDHGYTF. In DNA, the CDR3 is TGTGCCAGCCGGGACAGGGACCATGGCTACACCTTC.

This clonotype was detected a few times. The V and J genes are TRBV20-1 and TRBJ2-5, with unresolved D. Looked up from germline, CDR1 is DFQATT and CDR2 is SNEGSKA (reference sequence). The CDR3 consists of 13 residues. V was pared by 3 bases and J by 7 bases, with 15 bases between. In DNA form, the CDR3 reads TGCAGTGCTAGTCAGGCGGACGGTTGGACCCAGTACTTC. Its translation is CSASQADGWTQYF.

The chain uses TRBV5-1 and TRBJ2-1, with D perhaps matching TRBD1 or TRBD2 (5 bases each). V lost 0 bases, J lost 6 bases, and 7 bases lay in between. The CDR3 length is 13 residues. Germline CDR1 and CDR2: SGHRS and YFSETQ. CDR3 loop: CASSLAGSNEQFF. DNA for the CDR3: TGCGCCAGCAGCTTGGCAGGGAGCAATGAGCAGTTCTTC.

The chain couples TRBV11-3 to TRBJ2-2, with 10 positions matching TRBD1. This CDR3 is built from 15 residues. Germline V CDR1 and CDR2: SGHNT, YENEEA. J lost 9 bases, V lost 5 bases, and 9 bases had no gene match. CDR3 loop: CASSARTGGSRELFF. CDR3 DNA: TGTGCCAGCAGCGCCCGGACAGGGGGGAGTAGGGAGCTGTTTTTT.

There are a few counts of this clonotype. This chain links TRBV7-9 with TRBJ1-6, with TRBD1 as a possible D gene (6 bases). The CDR3 runs 15 residues. The V gene lost 1 base and the J gene lost 7 bases, with 11 bases spanning the gap. Germline V gene data show CDR1 as SEHNR and CDR2 as FQNEAQ (reference sequence). The CDR3 reads CASSLGETGNSPLHF. The CDR3 nucleotides are TGTGCCAGCAGCTTAGGAGAGACAGGCAATTCACCCCTCCACTTT. Full variable domain (rest looked up from reference TRBV7-9 and TRBJ1-6): DTGVSQNPRHKITKRGQNVTFRCDPISEHNRLYWYRQTLGQGPEFLTYFQNEAQLEKSRLLSDRFSAERPKGSFSTLEIQRTEQGDSAMYLCASSLGETGNSPLHFGNGTRLTVT.

The chain has TRBV6-1 and TRBJ2-1; D perhaps matches TRBD2 (6 bases). Germline loops: CDR1 MNHNS, CDR2 SASEGT. The V end lost 8 bases, the J end lost 0 bases, and 11 bases lay between the germline ends. The CDR3 has 14 amino acids. This chain's CDR3 is CASGRGSSYNEQFF. CDR3 DNA sequence: TGTGCCAGCGGTCGGGGGAGCTCCTACAATGAGCAGTTCTTC.

This clonotype occurred a few times. The chain has TRBV19 and TRBJ1-2; a weak D match, TRBD1 (6 bases). The CDR3 runs 16 residues. V was shortened by 3 bases and J by 5 bases, with 19 bases between the two germline ends. Germline-derived CDR1 and CDR2 are LNHDA and SQIVND (reference sequence). The CDR3 DNA reads as TGTGCCAGTAGTATCTCGTATACCCAGGGGAGATATGGCTACACCTTC. As protein: CASSISYTQGRYGYTF.

This clonotype was observed a few times. Here the CDR3 reads CASSQEARGLNGYTF. The CDR3 DNA reads as TGTGCCAGCAGCCAAGAAGCGAGGGGGCTAAATGGCTACACCTTC. The chain uses TRBV3-1 and TRBJ1-2; 7 bases fit TRBD1. The CDR3 sequence is 15 residues long. Unmatched junction bases numbered 7, after V lost 0 bases and J lost 6 bases. Germline values: CDR1 LGHDT, CDR2 YNNKEL (reference sequence).

This clonotype was seen only a few times. In nucleotides, the CDR3 is TGTGCCAGCAGTTTCCCGAGACAGGGTTCACCCCTCCACTTT. It codes for CASSFPRQGSPLHF. The chain combines TRBV28 with TRBJ1-6; TRBD1 aligns across 7 bases. The J segment lost 9 bases and the V segment lost 3 bases, leaving 5 bases of the junction unmatched. Germline V lookup: CDR1 MDHEN, CDR2 SYDVKM. The CDR3 totals 14 residues.

The gene calls are TRBV28 and TRBJ1-2; TRBD1 agrees at 10 bases. Trimming removed 6 bases from V and 7 bases from J; junction bases left unmatched: 11. The CDR3 is 15 amino acids. From germline, CDR1 is MDHEN and CDR2 SYDVKM. Here the CDR3 reads CASSRHDRGRLGYTF. CDR3 in DNA: TGTGCCAGCAGCCGACATGACAGGGGGCGCCTTGGCTACACCTTC.

This clonotype has a handful of counts. The chain is built from TRBV4-1 and TRBJ1-5; 8 bases are shared with TRBD1. CDR3 length: 15 residues. With V trimmed by 5 bases and J by 6 bases, 9 bases remained unmatched. Per the germline V gene, CDR1 is MGHRA and CDR2 is YSYEKL. CDR3 protein: CASSDRQGTFQPQHF. DNA for the CDR3: TGCGCCAGCAGCGATAGACAGGGGACCTTTCAGCCCCAGCATTTT.

This clonotype has only a few counts. This chain joins TRBV12-3 or TRBV12-4 and TRBJ2-3, with a possible D match to TRBD2 (5 bases). This CDR3 spans 16 amino acids. Trimming left V 2 bases short and J 3 bases short, with 15 bases between. The CDR3 here is CASSLRTGVRTDTQYF. The CDR3 DNA follows: TGTGCCAGCAGTTTACGGACCGGGGTCAGGACAGATACGCAGTATTTT.

The chain links TRBV6-2 or TRBV6-3 to TRBJ2-2, with 7 bases identical to TRBD1. Germline trimming cut 6 bases from V and 2 bases from J; bases unmatched to any gene: 12. The CDR3 extends over 17 amino acids. Germline V gene lookup returns CDR1 MNHEY and CDR2 SVGEGT. The CDR3 DNA reads as TGTGCCAGCAGCCCTTACAGGGGCTATCCTAACACCGGGGAGCTGTTTTTT. Translation gives CASSPYRGYPNTGELFF.

This rearrangement joins TRBV7-8 to TRBJ1-1, with no clear D. V lost 1 base and J lost 5, with 8 bases in between. Per germline, CDR1 SGHVS and CDR2 FQNEAQ. The CDR3 length is 13 residues. The CDR3 DNA reads as TGTGCCAGCAGCTTAGTTGAACAGACTGAAGCTTTCTTT. Translation: CASSLVEQTEAFF.

This clonotype has more than one count but fewer than ten. The J gene is TRBJ1-1, the V gene TRBV5-5; 7 bases are shared with TRBD1. The CDR3 totals 16 residues. Germline CDR1 is SGHKS and CDR2 is YYEKEE (reference sequence). V gave up 1 base and J gave up 1 base; unmatched junction bases: 7. Here the CDR3 DNA reads TGTGCCAGCAGCTTGCTGGCAGGGGGTTCGAACACTGAAGCTTTCTTT. As protein: CASSLLAGGSNTEAFF.

This clonotype was seen a few times. The chain joins TRBV6-4 to TRBJ1-1, with no clear D. Germline CDR1 reads MRHNA; CDR2 reads SNTAGT. The V gene lost 0 bases and the J gene lost 5 bases, with 19 bases spanning the gap. The CDR3 extends over 17 amino acids. CDR3 nucleotides: TGTGCCAGCAGTGACTCGGTCAGTCGGTGGGATGGGACTGAAGCTTTCTTT. Its translation is CASSDSVSRWDGTEAFF.

The chain combines TRBV12-3 or TRBV12-4 with TRBJ1-2; no definite D call. The germline V and J ends were trimmed by 5 bases and 3 bases, with 16 bases remaining between them. The CDR3 contains 15 residues. CDR3 region: CASSPSAGFHYGYTF. As DNA, the CDR3 is TGTGCCAGCAGTCCTTCGGCGGGGTTTCACTATGGCTACACCTTC.

This clonotype has ten or more counts. The genes are TRBV10-3 and TRBJ1-2; 7 nucleotides match TRBD1. V dropped 2 bases and J dropped 5; count of bases not matched to a gene: 17. The CDR3 runs 18 residues. Looked up from germline, CDR1 is ENHRY and CDR2 is SYGVKD. The CDR3 sequence: CAISEVLFAGQKDYGYTF. Here the CDR3 DNA reads TGTGCCATCAGTGAGGTCCTGTTTGCGGGACAGAAAGATTATGGCTACACCTTC.

The rearrangement uses TRBV27 and TRBJ2-7; D call uncertain. The V gene's germline CDR1 is MNHEY and CDR2 SMNVEV (reference sequence). The CDR3 is 15 residues long. V lost 6 bases and J 0 bases, leaving 15 bases between the germline ends. The CDR3 reads CASRKPRLSSYEQYF. CDR3 DNA sequence: TGTGCCAGCAGAAAACCGAGATTAAGCTCCTACGAGCAGTACTTC.

This clonotype was observed a handful of times. The V call is TRBV10-2, the J call TRBJ1-6, with 7 bases lining up with TRBD1. Germline values: CDR1 WSHSY, CDR2 SAAADI. Trimming took 5 bases from V and 9 from J; bases not matched to a gene: 13. CDR3 length equals 16 residues. This CDR3 reads CASSPGQILLGSPLHF. Written as DNA, the CDR3 is TGCGCCAGCAGTCCGGGACAGATCCTTCTCGGTTCACCCCTCCACTTT.

The table lists this clonotype with a few counts. The J gene is TRBJ2-5, the V gene TRBV20-1; D remains ambiguous. The CDR3 totals 15 residues. V lost 0 bases and J lost 7, with 18 bases in between. Looked up from germline, CDR1 is DFQATT and CDR2 is SNEGSKA (reference sequence). CDR3 DNA sequence: TGCAGTGCTAGAGATAGTGGTAGTACCCGAGGGACCCAGTACTTC. Encoded protein: CSARDSGSTRGTQYF.

This sequence joins TRBV27 and TRBJ1-1, with D perhaps TRBD1 (6 bases). V was trimmed by 7 bases and J by 3 bases, leaving 15 bases between them. Germline V gene lookup returns CDR1 MNHEY and CDR2 SMNVEV (reference sequence). This CDR3 contains 14 residues. CDR3 nucleotides: TGTGCCAGCAAAAATCCGGGGGCTGACACTGAAGCTTTCTTT. Its translation is CASKNPGADTEAFF.

The rearrangement links TRBV5-5 to TRBJ1-1; D possibly corresponds to TRBD1 (6 bases). The CDR3 runs 14 residues. V gave up 5 bases and J gave up 1 base, with 12 bases separating them. CDR1 is SGHKS and CDR2 is YYEKEE in the germline V gene (reference sequence). The CDR3 region has the DNA TGTGCCAGCAGAACAGGGCCCTCGAACACTGAAGCTTTCTTT. It codes for CASRTGPSNTEAFF.

This clonotype has a count of ten or more. The chain recombines TRBV20-1 with TRBJ1-1, with a tentative D call TRBD1 (6 bases). From germline, CDR1 is DFQATT and CDR2 SNEGSKA (reference sequence). The CDR3 covers 14 residues. V was clipped by 0 bases and J by 3 bases, with 11 bases between them. CDR3 in DNA: TGCAGTGCTAGAGACCCCAGGGGCTACACTGAAGCTTTCTTT. Translating gives CSARDPRGYTEAFF.

This clonotype occurred a few times. This sequence joins TRBV5-6 and TRBJ1-1; D is perhaps TRBD1 (5 bases). Germline loops: CDR1 SGHDT, CDR2 YYEEEE. CDR3 size: 13 residues. V lost 6 bases to trimming and J lost 4 bases, with 13 bases between them. This chain's CDR3 is CASNIGGTTEAFF. CDR3 DNA: TGTGCCAGCAATATAGGCGGGACCACTGAAGCTTTCTTT. Full variable domain (remainder filled in from reference TRBV5-6 and TRBJ1-1): DAGVTQSPTHLIKTRGQQVTLRCSPKSGHDTVSWYQQALGQGPQFIFQYYEEEERQRGNFPDRFSGHQFPNYSSELNVNALLLGDSALYLCASNIGGTTEAFFGQGTRLTVV.

This clonotype occurred many times. The rearrangement links TRBV29-1 to TRBJ1-4; D ambiguous. Germline V gene data show CDR1 as SQVTM and CDR2 as ANQGSEA. CDR3 length: 16 amino acids. Deletions cut 6 bases from V and 3 bases from J, with 20 bases between. The CDR3 here is CSVATSLRGANEKLFF. CDR3 coding DNA: TGCAGCGTCGCCACTTCTCTCCGGGGAGCTAATGAAAAACTGTTTTTT.

Only a few counts were recorded for this clonotype. The V call is TRBV20-1, the J call TRBJ2-3; D unclear. Trimming removed 4 bases from V and 2 bases from J, with 10 bases in between. Germline assignment: CDR1 DFQATT and CDR2 SNEGSKA (reference sequence). The CDR3 covers 13 residues. CDR3 nucleotides: TGCAGTGCTAAAAGGTTCAACACAGATACGCAGTATTTT. This encodes CSAKRFNTDTQYF.

This clonotype was counted only a few times. V usage is TRBV7-2 and J usage is TRBJ2-5, with D perhaps TRBD1 or TRBD2 (6 bases each). Germline V gene sequence: CDR1 SGHTA, CDR2 FQGNSA. The CDR3 is 13 amino acids. The V end lost 7 bases, the J end lost 4 bases, and 13 bases lay between the germline ends. The CDR3 reads CASTLKGGETQYF. Written as DNA, the CDR3 is TGTGCCAGCACCCTCAAGGGGGGAGAGACCCAGTACTTC.

Details on this clonotype: The junction departs from the called germline gene at one end, perhaps through a read error. This rearrangement joins TRBV20-1 to TRBJ2-5; D remains ambiguous. The germline CDR1 and CDR2 sequences are DFQATT and SNEGSKA (reference sequence). The CDR3 is 13 residues long. DNA for the CDR3: TGCAGTGCAAGAGCACCGTCTAGAGAGACCCAGTACTTC. Translated, it gives CSARAPSRETQYF.

CDR3 protein: CSARDLRRGVSYNEQFF. The DNA for the CDR3 is TGCAGTGCTAGAGATCTAAGGCGGGGGGTCTCCTACAATGAGCAGTTCTTC. The gene calls are TRBV20-1 and TRBJ2-1; 8 bases match TRBD2. The V gene end was trimmed by 0 bases and the J gene end by 0 bases; junction bases not matched to a gene: 7. The length of the CDR3 is 17 residues. Germline CDR1 and CDR2: DFQATT and SNEGSKA (reference sequence).